The present TCR beta chain was sequenced within a study of beta chain features in type 1 diabetes. This clone was counted only a few times. Its antigen remains unidentified. Sorted CD4+ subsets: naive, central memory, regulatory, stem cell-like memory (CD45RO/CCR7/CD25/CD127/CD95/CD27 panel). Every sorted population was more than 98% pure. CDR1 and CDR2 (germline): SGHRS, YFSETQ. CDR3 length equals 14 residues. Trimming removed 5 bases from V and 0 bases from J, with 10 bases in between. Sequencing targeted expressed TCRB transcripts, as all isolated RNA had been reverse transcribed. Read counts averaged approximately 3.5 million for samples of naive, central memory and regulatory T cells. The repertoire was sequenced with immunoSEQ multiplex PCR; TCRdb's copy has only in-frame clones and lacks some. This sample yields 140,000 or so clones, of which under 11% are seen a single time; 1% to 1.5% belongs to the top ten.

Overall study results and limits: The naive, central memory and Treg TCRB repertoires looked more alike in patients than they did in healthy donors.

This chain connects TRBV5-1 to TRBJ2-3; weak D call: TRBD1 (6 bases). The sequence was collected from a man aged 18 to 30 in good health. Sequencing used naive CD4+ T cells from blood. CDR3 in amino acids: CASSQGISTDTQYF. The CDR3 region has the DNA TGCGCCAGCAGTCAGGGGATAAGCACAGATACGCAGTATTTT.